This T cell receptor beta chain was identified during a study of blood T cell repertoires in COVID-19. The length of the CDR3 is 14 residues. Trimming took 2 bases from V and 7 from J, leaving 13 bases between them. Germline V CDR1 and CDR2: KGHDR, SFDVKD. Profiling relied on immunoSEQ multiplex PCR, and the TCRdb table lists in-frame clones only, not all of them. The sample has over 100,000 clones; about nine tenths are singletons. This rearrangement joins TRBV24-1 to TRBJ1-2, with D possibly TRBD1 on 5 matching bases. The sample was peripheral blood. The TCR comes from a man in his forties or fifties with active COVID-19. CDR3 coding DNA: TGTGCCACCAGTGATTCCGGGAGCACAGGTGGCTACACCTTC. It translates to CATSDSGSTGGYTF.